Reported below is one T cell receptor (beta chain). This sample is part of a study of blood T cell repertoires in COVID-19. Seattle cases were enrolled at active infection and followed longitudinally. The authors' processing: Reference gene primer amplification gave estimated nucleated cell counts. Profiled with immunoSEQ multiplex PCR; TCRdb holds only in-frame clones, not every one. V and J calls and clone size follow that table, whereas D and trimming were derived from the DNA. This sample has about 220,000 clones, with 82% found just once. The V end was cut by 2 bases, the J end by 6 bases, with 20 bases between. There are 17 residues in the CDR3. CDR1 and CDR2 (germline): SGHVS, FNYEAQ.

The clonotype comes from a woman aged 70-85 years with COVID-19, enrolled during active disease. The specimen sequenced was peripheral blood. This chain connects TRBV7-6 to TRBJ2-1; maybe TRBD1 (5 bases). The CDR3 here is CASSLRNQGGIFNEQFF. CDR3 in DNA: TGTGCCAGCAGCTTAAGGAACCAGGGCGGAATTTTCAATGAGCAGTTCTTC.